This is a list of T cell receptor beta chains from one sample in a study of blood T cell repertoires in COVID-19. Assay: immunoSEQ multiplex PCR; the TCRdb copy retains only in-frame clones and omits some. The sample has 250,000 to 300,000 clones; almost 90% are singletons. Sequenced material: peripheral blood. These receptors all come from a woman in her 30s with COVID-19, enrolled during active disease. CDR3s include the opening cysteine and the closing phenylalanine or tryptophan. D genes are given only for firm matches. For some rows the clone size is stated as once, few or many, or as a class when expanded; others skip it.

NA TRBJ1-2 TRBV6-5 NA TGTGCCAGCAGTCCCCCTCGGTGCACCTTC CASSPPRCTF
NA TRBJ1-5 TRBV7-2 NA TGTGCCAGCAGCTTAGCTACATATAGCAATCAGCCCCAGCATTTT CASSLATYSNQPQHF
NA TRBJ1-2 TRBV4-2 TRBD1 TGTGCCAGCAGCCAGCCGGACAGGGACTATGGCTACACCTTC CASSQPDRDYGYTF
NA TRBJ2-1 TRBV4-3 NA TGCGCCAGCAGCCAAGAGTTGGGCGTCAACTACAATGAGCAGTTCTTC CASSQELGVNYNEQFF
NA TRBJ2-7 TRBV28 TRBD2 TGTGCCAGCAGTACCCCCCTAGCGGGAGGGAACGAGCAGTACTTC CASSTPLAGGNEQYF
NA TRBJ2-7 TRBV6-5 NA TGTGCCAGCAGTTACTCAGAGGGCACGGGGTACGAGCAGTACTTC CASSYSEGTGYEQYF
NA TRBJ2-4 TRBV7-2 NA TGTGCCAGCAGCTTAGAAGTCCTCCCCACGCTAGGAGCCAAAAACATTCAGTACTTC CASSLEVLPTLGAKNIQYF
NA TRBJ2-5 TRBV10-3 NA TGTGCCATCAGTGAAGGACTCTGGGAGACCCAGTACTTC CAISEGLWETQYF
NA TRBJ2-1 TRBV2 TRBD2 TGTGCCAGCAGTGAATCTGGACTAGCGGTCTGGAGCTCCTACAATGAGCAGTTCTTC CASSESGLAVWSSYNEQFF
NA TRBJ1-6 TRBV6-5 NA TGTGCCAGCAGACCTCCTGGGGGGGGGTCACCCCTCCACTTT CASRPPGGGSPLHF
few TRBJ2-1 TRBV24-1 TRBD2 TGTGCCACCAGTATAGCGGGAGACTCCTACAATGAGCAGTTCTTC CATSIAGDSYNEQFF
NA TRBJ1-5 TRBV19 NA TGTGCCAGTAGTATTCCGGGAGAGCCCCAGCATTTT CASSIPGEPQHF
NA TRBJ2-7 TRBV6-5 TRBD1 TGTGCCAGCAGTTACTCGAGGGGGCCCTCCTACGAGCAGTACTTC CASSYSRGPSYEQYF
NA TRBJ2-2 TRBV5-1 NA TGCGCCAGCAGCTTGGGCGCATTAACCACCGGGGAGCTGTTTTTT CASSLGALTTGELFF
NA TRBJ2-1 TRBV5-6 TRBD2 TGTGCCAGCAGCTTGAACGGGAGGGCCGGCGATGAGCAGTTCTTC CASSLNGRAGDEQFF
few TRBJ1-6 TRBV28 NA TGTGCCAGCAGTGCCCCCGCAGGGAAGAGTAATTCACCCCTCCACTTT CASSAPAGKSNSPLHF
NA TRBJ2-1 TRBV6-5 NA TGTGCCAGCAAAATCACAGGGCAGGGGAACAATGAGCAGTTCTTC CASKITGQGNNEQFF
few TRBJ2-7 TRBV15 NA TGTGCCACCAGCAGAACCCCCCCAGGGAGGCACGAGCAGTACTTC CATSRTPPGRHEQYF
NA TRBJ1-6 TRBV4-1 NA TGCGCCAGCAGCCAAGCAGGGGAAGGTGACTCACCCCTCCACTTT CASSQAGEGDSPLHF
NA TRBJ2-7 TRBV9 TRBD2 TGTGCCAGCAGCTCATGGACTAGCGGGATGAGCGAGCAGTACTTC CASSSWTSGMSEQYF
NA TRBJ2-5 TRBV18 TRBD2 TGTGCCAGCTTAGCGGGGCTGAGTGAGACCCAGTACTTC CASLAGLSETQYF
NA TRBJ1-3 TRBV7-2 NA TGTGCCAGCAGCTTAGTGGCAGGGGTGGACCGAAACACCATATATTTT CASSLVAGVDRNTIYF
NA TRBJ2-5 TRBV5-4 NA TGTGCCAGCAGCTTGGAACTGAGGGAGACCCAGTACTTC CASSLELRETQYF
NA TRBJ2-7 TRBV9 TRBD1 TGTGCCAGCAGCCTGGACAGGGGTCCGTACGAGCAGTACTTC CASSLDRGPYEQYF
NA TRBJ2-7 TRBV3-1/TRBV3-2 TRBD1 TGTGCCAGCAGCCACCGGGACAGGGTGGCCCACGAGCAGTACTTC CASSHRDRVAHEQYF
NA TRBJ2-1 TRBV20-1 NA TGCAGTGCTAGTGGACGTGGGGACTCCCAAAGCTCCTACAATGAGCAGTTCTTC CSASGRGDSQSSYNEQFF
NA TRBJ2-7 TRBV7-9 TRBD1 TGTGCCAGCAGCTCCCCCGACAGGGGAGGCTACGAGCAGTACTTC CASSSPDRGGYEQYF
NA TRBJ2-4 TRBV19 NA TGTGCCAGTAGTATAGATTGGGGACAAGGCAAAAACATTCAGTACTTC CASSIDWGQGKNIQYF
NA TRBJ2-7 TRBV7-2 NA TGTGCCAGCAGCTCCCCTAACGGCTCCTACGAGCAGTACTTC CASSSPNGSYEQYF